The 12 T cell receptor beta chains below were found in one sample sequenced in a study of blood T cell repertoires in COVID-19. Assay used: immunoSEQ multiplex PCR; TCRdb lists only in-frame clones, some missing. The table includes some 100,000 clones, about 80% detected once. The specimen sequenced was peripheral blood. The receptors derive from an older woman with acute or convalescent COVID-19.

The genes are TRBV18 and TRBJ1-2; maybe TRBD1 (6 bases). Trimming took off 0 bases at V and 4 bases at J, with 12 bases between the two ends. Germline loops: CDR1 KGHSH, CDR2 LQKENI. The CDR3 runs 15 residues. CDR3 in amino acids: CASSPPQGNTYGYTF. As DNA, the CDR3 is TGTGCCAGCTCACCACCACAGGGTAACACCTATGGCTACACCTTC. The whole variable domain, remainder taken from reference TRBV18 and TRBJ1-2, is NAGVMQNPRHLVRRRGQEARLRCSPMKGHSHVYWYRQLPEEGLKFMVYLQKENIIDESGMPKERFSAEFPKEGPSILRIQQVVRGDSAAYFCASSPPQGNTYGYTFGSGTRLTVV.

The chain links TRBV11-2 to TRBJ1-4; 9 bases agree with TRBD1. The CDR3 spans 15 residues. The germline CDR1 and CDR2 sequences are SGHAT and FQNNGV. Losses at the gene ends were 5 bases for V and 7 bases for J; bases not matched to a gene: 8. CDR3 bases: TGTGCCAGCAGCGAGGACAGGGGATTTCCTGAAAAACTGTTTTTT. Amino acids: CASSEDRGFPEKLFF.

CDR3 nucleotides: TGTGCCAGCAGCTTAGCGCCCCTAGCAGGGGGCAATGAGCAGTTCTTC. Its protein is CASSLAPLAGGNEQFF. The chain combines TRBV7-9 with TRBJ2-1; TRBD1 aligns across 7 bases. The CDR3 has 16 residues. V shed 0 bases, J shed 6 bases, and the junction held 8 bases outside the gene matches. CDR1 and CDR2 from the germline V gene are SEHNR and FQNEAQ (reference sequence).

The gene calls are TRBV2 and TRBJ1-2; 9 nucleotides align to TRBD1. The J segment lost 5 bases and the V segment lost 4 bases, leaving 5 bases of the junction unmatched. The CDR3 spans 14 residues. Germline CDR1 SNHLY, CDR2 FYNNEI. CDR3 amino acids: CASSVDRGIYGYTF. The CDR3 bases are TGTGCCAGCAGTGTCGACAGGGGGATATATGGCTACACCTTC.

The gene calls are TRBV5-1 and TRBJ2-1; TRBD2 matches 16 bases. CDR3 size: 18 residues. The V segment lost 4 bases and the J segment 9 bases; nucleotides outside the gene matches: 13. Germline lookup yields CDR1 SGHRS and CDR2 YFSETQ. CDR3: CASSLGTSGGAQSFEQFF. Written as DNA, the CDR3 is TGCGCCAGCAGCCTAGGGACTAGCGGGGGGGCCCAGTCTTTTGAGCAGTTCTTC.

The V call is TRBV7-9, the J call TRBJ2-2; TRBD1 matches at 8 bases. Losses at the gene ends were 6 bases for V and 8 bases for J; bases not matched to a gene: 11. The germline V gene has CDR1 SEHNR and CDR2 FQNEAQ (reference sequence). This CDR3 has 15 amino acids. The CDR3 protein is CASRPGQGSKGELFF. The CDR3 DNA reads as TGTGCCAGCAGACCAGGACAGGGCAGTAAGGGGGAGCTGTTTTTT.

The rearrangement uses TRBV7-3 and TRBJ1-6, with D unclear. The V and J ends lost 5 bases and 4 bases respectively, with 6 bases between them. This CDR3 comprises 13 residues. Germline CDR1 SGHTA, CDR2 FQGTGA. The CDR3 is CASSMTYNSPLHF. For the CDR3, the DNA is TGTGCCAGCAGCATGACATATAATTCACCCCTCCACTTT.

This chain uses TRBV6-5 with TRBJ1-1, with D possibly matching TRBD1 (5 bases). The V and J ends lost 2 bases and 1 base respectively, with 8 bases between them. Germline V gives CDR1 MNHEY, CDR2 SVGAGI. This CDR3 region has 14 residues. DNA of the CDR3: TGTGCCAGCAGTTACAGGGGATCGAACACTGAAGCTTTCTTT. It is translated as CASSYRGSNTEAFF.

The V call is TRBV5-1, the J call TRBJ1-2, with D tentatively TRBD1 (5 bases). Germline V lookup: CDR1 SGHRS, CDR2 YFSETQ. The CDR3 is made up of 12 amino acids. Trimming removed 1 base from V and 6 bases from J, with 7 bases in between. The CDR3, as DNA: TGCGCCAGCAGCTTGCTAGGGGATGGCTACACCTTC. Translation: CASSLLGDGYTF.

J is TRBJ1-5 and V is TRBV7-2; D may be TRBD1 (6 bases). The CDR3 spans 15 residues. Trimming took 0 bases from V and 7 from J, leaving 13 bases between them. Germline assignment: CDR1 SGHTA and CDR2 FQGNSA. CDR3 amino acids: CASSLALGGRQPQHF. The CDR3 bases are TGTGCCAGCAGCTTAGCTCTTGGGGGCCGGCAGCCCCAGCATTTT.

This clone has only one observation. CDR3: CASGHRFEQYF. CDR3 nucleotides: TGTGCCAGCGGACACCGGTTCGAGCAGTACTTC. The V gene is TRBV13, the J gene TRBJ2-7; D may be TRBD1 (5 bases). CDR1 and CDR2 from the germline V gene are PRHDT and FYEKMQ (reference sequence). V was cut by 8 bases and J by 6 bases, with 11 bases left in between. The CDR3 covers 11 residues.

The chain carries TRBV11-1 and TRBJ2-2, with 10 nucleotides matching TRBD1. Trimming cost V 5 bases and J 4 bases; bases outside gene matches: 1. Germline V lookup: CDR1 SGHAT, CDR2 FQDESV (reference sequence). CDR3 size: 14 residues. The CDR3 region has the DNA TGTGCCAGCAGCCGGGACAGGGGCACCGGGGAGCTGTTTTTT. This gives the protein CASSRDRGTGELFF.